These 10 T cell receptor beta chains came from one sample sequenced in a study of blood T cell repertoires in COVID-19. Some clones are missing from TCRdb's copy, which holds only in-frame ones; the method was immunoSEQ multiplex PCR. The data hold about 150,000 clones, with roughly 83% observed a single time. Sequencing input: peripheral blood. The receptors originated from a woman of 80 years or more with acute or convalescent COVID-19.

V gene TRBV4-3 combines with J gene TRBJ1-2, with TRBD1 identical over 9 bases. CDR1 LGHNA and CDR2 YSLEER come from the germline V gene. The junction had 2 bases not matched to a gene; V was cut back by 0 bases and J by 6 bases. This CDR3 has 14 amino acids. The CDR3 is CASSQDRTGDGYTF. Written as DNA, the CDR3 is TGCGCCAGCAGCCAAGATCGGACAGGGGATGGCTACACCTTC.

This clone was detected only a few times. This chain connects TRBV18 to TRBJ1-2; TRBD1 is a possible D gene (5 bases). Between the trimmed V and J ends, which lost 4 bases and 2 bases, there was a span of 14 bases. Germline V gene sequence: CDR1 KGHSH, CDR2 LQKENI. The length of the CDR3 is 15 residues. Here the CDR3 DNA reads TGTGCCAGCTCACAATCGGGGGGAGAGAACTATGGCTACACCTTC. Protein: CASSQSGGENYGYTF.

V usage is TRBV19 and J usage is TRBJ2-1, with unresolved D. This CDR3 contains 12 residues. V lost 3 bases to trimming and J lost 2 bases, with 2 bases between them. Germline lookup yields CDR1 LNHDA and CDR2 SQIVND (reference sequence). CDR3 nucleotides: TGTGCCAGTAGTATCACCTACAATGAGCAGTTCTTC. Encoded protein: CASSITYNEQFF.

This clone was detected only a few times. The chain employs TRBV9 and TRBJ2-1, with no clear D. This CDR3 is 13 amino acids long. Deletions cut 2 bases from V and 8 bases from J, with 11 bases between. CDR1 is SGDLS, CDR2 YYNGEE, per germline. CDR3 nucleotides: TGTGCCAGCAGCGTGGTTGTCTATGATGAGCAGTTCTTC. Its translation: CASSVVVYDEQFF.

The chain couples TRBV4-1 to TRBJ1-6, with D tentatively TRBD1 (6 bases). CDR3 size: 15 residues. V lost 5 bases, J lost 5 bases, and 13 bases lay in between. The V gene's germline CDR1 is MGHRA and CDR2 YSYEKL. CDR3 nucleotides: TGCGCCAGCAGCGGGCCCGGGACAAATAATTCACCCCTCCACTTT. Its protein product is CASSGPGTNNSPLHF.

J is TRBJ1-5 and V is TRBV19; D remains unclear. The CDR3 loop spans 14 amino acids. Germline V gene lookup returns CDR1 LNHDA and CDR2 SQIVND (reference sequence). Trimming shortened V by 6 bases and J by 5 bases, and 14 bases separated the two germline ends. Here the CDR3 reads CASRRVSVDQPQHF. DNA of the CDR3: TGTGCCAGTAGACGGGTCTCTGTAGATCAGCCCCAGCATTTT.

The CDR3 reads CASSLGAGAGNTIYF. In DNA, the CDR3 is TGTGCCAGCAGCCTAGGAGCGGGCGCTGGAAACACCATATATTTT. V is TRBV7-3 and J is TRBJ1-3; D uncertain. Germline V CDR1 and CDR2: SGHTA, FQGTGA. The CDR3 has 15 amino acids. Trimming took off 5 bases at V and 2 bases at J, with 13 bases between the two ends.

This sequence joins TRBV19 and TRBJ1-5; the D gene is possibly TRBD1 (5 bases). The V gene's germline CDR1 is LNHDA and CDR2 SQIVND (reference sequence). The CDR3 runs to 13 residues. V dropped 5 bases and J dropped 9 bases, with 14 bases sitting between them. The CDR3 sequence: CASSDQRGGPQHF. Here the CDR3 DNA reads TGTGCCAGTAGTGACCAGAGGGGAGGGCCCCAGCATTTT.

This chain uses TRBV5-4 with TRBJ2-5, with 8 bases lining up with TRBD1. The trim removed 4 bases at V and 2 bases at J, leaving 13 bases unmatched. The CDR3 spans 17 residues. The V gene's germline CDR1 is SGHNT and CDR2 YYREEE (reference sequence). This CDR3 is CASSQNSARTGQETQYF. Written as DNA, the CDR3 is TGTGCCAGCAGCCAAAACTCCGCCAGGACAGGGCAAGAGACCCAGTACTTC.

The chain links TRBV30 to TRBJ1-3; no clear D gene. The CDR3 sequence is 16 residues long. The germline V gene has CDR1 GTSNPN and CDR2 SVGIG (reference sequence). V gave up 0 bases and J gave up 0 bases, with 12 bases separating them. The CDR3 is CAWSVLGLSSGNTIYF. CDR3 coding DNA: TGTGCCTGGAGTGTACTTGGGCTTAGCTCTGGAAACACCATATATTTT.